One sample yielded the 8 T cell receptor beta chains listed below, sequenced in a study of control samples from healthy donors and cancer patients. Profiling relied on immunoSEQ multiplex PCR, and the TCRdb table lists in-frame clones only, not all of them. Among around 33,000 clones listed, about 85% were seen once. The sequencing sample was made of PBMCs. These receptors were taken from a woman aged 40 to 50 with lung cancer.

The chain combines TRBV7-3 with TRBJ2-3; D is ambiguous. Germline V gene data show CDR1 as SGHTA and CDR2 as FQGTGA. Trimming removed 5 bases from V and 0 bases from J, with 9 bases in between. There are 14 residues in the CDR3. The CDR3 is CASSKGGSTDTQYF. The CDR3 DNA sequence: TGTGCCAGCAGCAAGGGCGGCAGCACAGATACGCAGTATTTT.

This chain joins TRBV5-1 and TRBJ1-1; TRBD1 is a possible D gene (5 bases). CDR1 is SGHRS and CDR2 is YFSETQ in the germline V gene. The CDR3 sequence is 14 residues long. V was shortened by 4 bases and J by 8 bases, with 18 bases between the two germline ends. The CDR3 sequence is CASSTFSSTEEAFF. CDR3 DNA: TGCGCCAGCAGCACTTTTTCCTCGACAGAAGAAGCTTTCTTT.

The sample holds a few counts of this clone. This chain links TRBV5-4 with TRBJ1-2; D call uncertain. Germline loops: CDR1 SGHNT, CDR2 YYREEE (reference sequence). Trimming cost V 1 base and J 1 base, with 8 bases left between them. This CDR3 is 14 amino acids long. The CDR3 reads CASSLSRDNYGYTF. The CDR3 region has the DNA TGTGCCAGCAGCTTGTCTCGGGATAACTATGGCTACACCTTC. The whole variable domain, filled in from reference TRBV5-4 and TRBJ1-2, reads ETGVTQSPTHLIKTRGQQVTLRCSSQSGHNTVSWYQQALGQGPQFIFQYYREEENGRGNFPPRFSGLQFPNYSSELNVNALELDDSALYLCASSLSRDNYGYTFGSGTRLTVV.

This chain connects TRBV20-1 to TRBJ1-2; no firm D call. The CDR3 sequence is 11 residues long. Trimming took 6 bases from V and 4 from J, leaving 9 bases between them. CDR1 is DFQATT and CDR2 is SNEGSKA in the germline V gene (reference sequence). CDR3 bases: TGCAGTGCCCCCTCAAGCTATGGCTACACCTTC. Translating gives CSAPSSYGYTF.

The chain links TRBV5-8 to TRBJ2-3, with 8 positions matching TRBD1. This CDR3 has 15 amino acids. V was pared by 3 bases and J by 5 bases, with 8 bases of the junction left unmatched. Germline lookup yields CDR1 SGHTS and CDR2 YDEGEE. The CDR3 sequence: CASSWDRSGGDTQYF. The CDR3, as DNA: TGTGCCAGCAGCTGGGACAGGTCTGGAGGAGATACGCAGTATTTT.

The CDR3 protein is CASSIWGCTEAFF. The CDR3 region has the DNA TGTGCCAGCAGTATTTGGGGGTGCACTGAAGCTTTCTTT. V gene TRBV27 combines with J gene TRBJ1-1; D is possibly TRBD1 (5 bases). Germline V gene data show CDR1 as MNHEY and CDR2 as SMNVEV (reference sequence). This CDR3 comprises 13 residues. V was trimmed by 5 bases and J by 4 bases, leaving 11 bases between them.

The chain joins TRBV4-3 to TRBJ1-1; a possible D gene is TRBD1 (6 bases). Germline V gives CDR1 LGHNA, CDR2 YSLEER. The germline V and J ends were trimmed by 3 bases and 1 base, with 12 bases remaining between them. There are 15 residues in the CDR3. CDR3 DNA sequence: TGCGCCAGCAGCCAGGACCCGGGACAGAACACTGAAGCTTTCTTT. Translating it yields CASSQDPGQNTEAFF.

The chain links TRBV4-1 to TRBJ1-6; no definite D call. With 0 bases removed from V and 6 bases from J, the gap between germline ends came to 12 bases. From germline, CDR1 is MGHRA and CDR2 YSYEKL. The CDR3 extends over 16 amino acids. For the CDR3, the DNA is TGCGCCAGCAGCCAAGATTTCGTAGGGTTTAATTCACCCCTCCACTTT. It translates to CASSQDFVGFNSPLHF.